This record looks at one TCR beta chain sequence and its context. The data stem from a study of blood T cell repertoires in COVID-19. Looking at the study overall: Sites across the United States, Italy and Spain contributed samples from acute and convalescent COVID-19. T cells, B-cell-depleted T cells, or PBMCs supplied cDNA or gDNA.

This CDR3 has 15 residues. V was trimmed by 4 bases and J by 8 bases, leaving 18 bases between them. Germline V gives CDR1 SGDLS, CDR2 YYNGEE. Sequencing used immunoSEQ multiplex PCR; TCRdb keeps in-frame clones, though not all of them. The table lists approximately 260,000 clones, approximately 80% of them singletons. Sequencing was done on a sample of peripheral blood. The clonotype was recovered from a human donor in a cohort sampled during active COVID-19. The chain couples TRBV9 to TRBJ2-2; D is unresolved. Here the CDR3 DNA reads TGTGCCAGCAGCACCCTTGGGCCCACTGTAGGGGAGCTGTTTTTT. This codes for CASSTLGPTVGELFF.